Listed below are T cell receptor beta chains from one sample, sequenced in a study of PD-L1 blockade in urothelial cancer. Repertoires were generated with immunoSEQ multiplex PCR, while TCRdb's copy carries only in-frame clones and drops some. Here the sample spans 50,000 to 60,000 clones, 86% being singletons. The sequencing used PBMCs, collected around atezolizumab (anti-PD-L1) treatment. These receptors all stem from a man aged 45 to 65 with urothelial cancer. The CDR3 runs from the conserved cysteine through the conserved F or W. The D gene is left open where the match is weak. The size of a clone is reported for some rows only, either as once, few or many, or as a class for expanded clones.

v_call	j_call	d_call	clone_size	cdr3_aa	cdr3_nt
TRBV5-1	TRBJ1-3	.	.	CASTSSGNTIYF	TGCGCCAGCACCAGCTCTGGAAACACCATATATTTT
TRBV28	TRBJ2-1	.	.	CASHALANEQFF	TGTGCCAGCCATGCACTAGCCAATGAGCAGTTCTTC
TRBV5-4	TRBJ1-3	TRBD1	.	CASSLNRGLTGNTIYF	TGTGCCAGCAGCCTCAACAGGGGCCTCACTGGAAACACCATATATTTT
TRBV28	TRBJ2-1	.	once	CASSIHFTGDSMFF	TGTGCCAGCAGTATTCATTTTACAGGGGACTCAATGTTCTTC
TRBV28	TRBJ1-1	TRBD1	.	CASMAGGGNTEAFF	TGTGCCAGCATGGCAGGGGGCGGGAACACTGAAGCTTTCTTT
TRBV6-6	TRBJ2-7	TRBD2	.	CASSKSTGGFEQYF	TGTGCCAGCAGCAAGAGCACGGGGGGGTTCGAGCAGTACTTC
TRBV5-5	TRBJ2-7	.	.	CASSLYTGVGLEQYF	TGTGCCAGCAGCTTGTACACGGGAGTAGGGCTCGAGCAGTACTTC
TRBV6-5	TRBJ1-1	.	many	CASSFDRMNTEAFF	TGTGCCAGCAGTTTCGACAGAATGAACACTGAAGCTTTCTTT
TRBV5-4	TRBJ2-5	TRBD2	.	CASSLYVGLSGSGRETQYF	TGTGCCAGCAGCTTGTATGTTGGTTTGAGCGGGAGTGGGCGGGAGACCCAGTACTTC
TRBV19	TRBJ2-1	TRBD2	once	CASSSGRLYDEQFF	TGTGCCAGTAGTAGCGGGAGATTGTACGATGAGCAGTTCTTC
TRBV5-1	TRBJ1-2	TRBD1	.	CASSRTGANYGYTF	TGCGCCAGCAGCCGGACAGGGGCTAACTATGGCTACACCTTC
TRBV27	TRBJ1-4	TRBD1	.	CASSPRADRGNEDEKLFF	TGTGCCAGCAGTCCTCGGGCTGACAGGGGGAACGAAGATGAAAAACTGTTTTTT
TRBV19	TRBJ1-5	.	.	CATTSEGRNQPQHF	TGTGCCACCACGTCCGAGGGCCGGAATCAGCCCCAGCATTTT
TRBV25-1	TRBJ1-4	TRBD1	.	CASSVGTVATNEKLFF	TGTGCCAGCAGTGTCGGGACAGTAGCAACTAATGAAAAACTGTTTTTT
TRBV5-1	TRBJ1-6	TRBD1	.	CASSPGQGYSPLHF	TGCGCCAGCAGCCCCGGACAGGGCTATTCACCCCTCCACTTT
TRBV6-5	TRBJ1-3	.	.	CASSSLQGFGNTIYF	TGTGCCAGCAGTTCTCTTCAGGGATTCGGAAACACCATATATTTT
TRBV10-2	TRBJ1-4	.	.	CASSEDSGTNEKLFF	TGCGCCAGCAGCGAGGACTCAGGGACTAATGAAAAACTGTTTTTT
TRBV6-5	TRBJ2-3	.	.	CASRTSPFTDTQYF	TGTGCCAGCAGAACTAGCCCTTTCACAGATACGCAGTATTTT
TRBV6-5	TRBJ2-7	.	.	CASSYPRASREQYF	TGTGCCAGCAGTTACCCGAGGGCCTCCCGTGAGCAGTACTTC
TRBV2	TRBJ2-5	.	.	CASSALTGRETQYF	TGTGCCAGCAGTGCCCTGACAGGGAGGGAGACCCAGTACTTC
TRBV11-2	TRBJ2-1	TRBD2	.	CASSLQVGGRLYNEQFF	TGTGCCAGCAGCTTACAGGTGGGCGGGAGACTCTACAATGAGCAGTTCTTC
TRBV27	TRBJ2-7	TRBD1	.	CASSWTGGTYEQYF	TGTGCCAGCAGTTGGACAGGTGGGACCTACGAGCAGTACTTC
TRBV28	TRBJ1-6	.	once	CASSLRVASPLHF	TGTGCCAGCAGTTTGCGGGTCGCTTCACCCCTCCACTTT
TRBV5-1	TRBJ2-5	TRBD2	.	CASSQRLAGNQETQYF	TGCGCCAGCAGCCAACGACTAGCGGGAAACCAAGAGACCCAGTACTTC
TRBV2	TRBJ2-2	TRBD2	.	CATKRAGRNTGELFF	TGTGCCACCAAACGAGCGGGAAGAAACACCGGGGAGCTGTTTTTT
TRBV2	TRBJ1-5	.	few	CASSRELINQPQHF	TGTGCCAGCAGCAGGGAACTCATCAATCAGCCCCAGCATTTT
TRBV28	TRBJ2-1	TRBD1	.	CASSLSGTGYNEQFF	TGTGCCAGCAGTCTTTCCGGGACAGGTTACAATGAGCAGTTCTTC
TRBV5-1	TRBJ2-3	TRBD2	once	CASISGMGADTQYF	TGCGCCAGCATAAGCGGGATGGGGGCAGATACGCAGTATTTT
TRBV7-2	TRBJ1-5	.	.	CASSLERGFGQPQHF	TGTGCCAGCAGCTTAGAACGGGGGTTCGGTCAGCCCCAGCATTTT
TRBV30	TRBJ1-6	.	.	CAWSIGVSPLHF	TGTGCCTGGAGTATCGGGGTCTCACCCCTCCACTTT
TRBV6-1	TRBJ2-2	.	.	CASTRLAAGTGELFF	TGTGCCAGCACCCGGCTAGCTGCCGGCACCGGGGAGCTGTTTTTT
TRBV19	TRBJ2-2	.	once	CASSFLAPGELFF	TGTGCCAGTAGTTTTCTAGCGCCCGGGGAGCTGTTTTTT
TRBV4-1	TRBJ2-1	TRBD2	.	CASSQDIAGSYNEQFF	TGCGCCAGCAGCCAAGATATAGCGGGCTCCTACAATGAGCAGTTCTTC
TRBV30	TRBJ1-1	.	once	CAWTEPTGYTEAFF	TGTGCCTGGACCGAACCAACGGGGTACACTGAAGCTTTCTTT
TRBV28	TRBJ1-3	TRBD1	.	CASSPGQVANTIYF	TGTGCCAGCAGTCCCGGACAGGTTGCGAACACCATATATTTT
TRBV15	TRBJ2-7	.	.	CATSRDPGTYEQYF	TGTGCCACCAGCAGAGATCCGGGGACCTACGAGCAGTACTTC
TRBV7-8	TRBJ2-5	TRBD2	.	CASSPRRVTSGSETQYF	TGTGCCAGCAGCCCCCGACGCGTGACTAGCGGGTCAGAGACCCAGTACTTC
TRBV5-8	TRBJ2-7	.	once	CASSSHYEQYF	TGTGCCAGCAGCTCCCACTACGAGCAGTACTTC
TRBV15	TRBJ2-2	TRBD2	.	CATSRKTSGGGELFF	TGTGCCACCAGTCGTAAGACTAGCGGAGGCGGGGAGCTGTTTTTT
TRBV28	TRBJ1-6	.	.	CASSLSGLGTPLHF	TGTGCCAGCAGTTTATCAGGGCTGGGGACACCCCTCCACTTT
TRBV11-2	TRBJ1-6	TRBD1	few	CASTPATGGSPLHF	TGTGCCAGCACCCCGGCGACAGGGGGTTCACCCCTCCACTTT
TRBV7-6	TRBJ1-1	TRBD1	.	CASANRGGTEAFF	TGTGCCAGCGCAAACAGGGGGGGGACTGAAGCTTTCTTT
TRBV6-6	TRBJ2-3	TRBD2	.	CASSRSGIETYTQYF	TGTGCCAGCAGCCGGAGCGGGATAGAGACGTATACGCAGTATTTT
TRBV6-1	TRBJ2-5	TRBD2	.	CASKVASGSAQYF	TGTGCCAGCAAGGTGGCTAGCGGGAGTGCCCAGTACTTC
TRBV19	TRBJ1-1	.	few	CASSRKTGFNTEAFF	TGTGCCAGTAGTAGGAAAACAGGGTTTAACACTGAAGCTTTCTTT
TRBV6-5	TRBJ1-2	TRBD1	.	CASRGQGNYGYTF	TGTGCCAGCAGGGGACAGGGGAACTATGGCTACACCTTC
TRBV7-9	TRBJ2-6	TRBD1	.	CASWPIQQGTGANVLTF	TGTGCCAGCTGGCCGATTCAACAGGGGACTGGGGCCAACGTCCTGACTTTC
TRBV16	TRBJ1-1	TRBD1	.	CASSQLATGVTEAFF	TGTGCCAGCAGCCAATTAGCGACAGGGGTCACTGAAGCTTTCTTT
TRBV27	TRBJ2-7	.	.	CASSPRSYEQYF	TGTGCCAGCAGTCCCCGCTCCTACGAGCAGTACTTC
TRBV29-1	TRBJ2-1	TRBD1	.	CSVEKGQVSYNEQFF	TGCAGCGTTGAGAAAGGACAGGTCTCCTACAATGAGCAGTTCTTC
TRBV9	TRBJ2-3	TRBD2	.	CASSVALGGRRDTQYF	TGTGCCAGCAGCGTAGCTCTTGGCGGGAGGAGGGATACGCAGTATTTT
TRBV28	TRBJ2-5	.	once	CASSRDRQETQYF	TGTGCCAGCAGTCGCGACAGACAAGAGACCCAGTACTTC
TRBV6-5	TRBJ1-1	.	.	CASSPPGGVTEAFF	TGTGCCAGCAGTCCCCCTGGGGGCGTCACTGAAGCTTTCTTT
TRBV30	TRBJ2-1	.	.	CAWTYTGVSGNEQFF	TGTGCCTGGACATATACGGGAGTGTCAGGCAATGAGCAGTTCTTC
TRBV9	TRBJ1-4	.	few	CASRGESNEKLFF	TGTGCCAGCAGGGGCGAGTCTAATGAAAAACTGTTTTTT